The clone carrying this T cell receptor beta chain has just one count. The data stem from a study of blood T cell repertoires in COVID-19. Turning to the study itself: PBMCs, B-cell-depleted T cells, or T cells provided the cDNA or gDNA that made up the material.

TCRdb's copy holds only in-frame clones and misses some; the assay was immunoSEQ multiplex PCR. The sample contains about 300,000 clones, roughly 91% of which appear only once. It was during active infection that Seattle patients were enrolled and then longitudinally followed. The CDR3 covers 15 residues. In germline, CDR1 is SGHAT, CDR2 FQNNGV. Trimming removed 1 base from V and 5 bases from J; junction bases left unmatched: 5. The source of this sequence is a woman in her twenties or thirties with COVID-19, enrolled during active disease. The material sequenced was peripheral blood. The rearrangement links TRBV11-2 to TRBJ2-7; 10 bases agree with TRBD1. The CDR3 sequence is CASSLGGTGAHEQYF. The DNA for the CDR3 is TGTGCCAGCAGCTTAGGAGGGACAGGGGCCCACGAGCAGTACTTC.